The 30 T cell receptor beta chains presented below share a single source sample, sequenced in a study of blood T cell repertoires in COVID-19. Clones were read by immunoSEQ multiplex PCR, and TCRdb kept only the in-frame ones, dropping some. The data hold about 90,000 clones, with around 93% observed a single time. Specimen: peripheral blood. Every receptor here comes from a human donor with active COVID-19. The donor label of this sample is uncertain.

This chain uses TRBV15 with TRBJ1-5, with D possibly TRBD1 on 5 matching bases. V lost 0 bases, J lost 5 bases, and 11 bases lay in between. The germline CDR1 and CDR2 sequences are LNHNV and YYDKDF (reference sequence). The CDR3 spans 15 residues. In DNA form, the CDR3 reads TGTGCCACCAGCAGAGATCTGACAGTAGATCAGCCCCAGCATTTT. Protein sequence: CATSRDLTVDQPQHF.

This chain joins TRBV27 and TRBJ2-7; tentatively, D is TRBD1 (6 bases). Germline CDR1 and CDR2: MNHEY and SMNVEV (reference sequence). Trimming pared 5 bases from V and 2 bases from J, leaving 7 bases between. There are 12 residues in the CDR3. The CDR3 DNA reads TGTGCCAGCAGTGGACAGCCCTACGAGCAGTACTTC. Encoded protein: CASSGQPYEQYF.

This chain links TRBV11-1 with TRBJ2-1, with 9 bases that match TRBD2. Germline assignment: CDR1 SGHAT and CDR2 FQDESV (reference sequence). This CDR3 has 16 residues. V lost 5 bases, J lost 2 bases, and 7 bases stayed unmatched. In nucleotides, the CDR3 is TGTGCCAGCAGCCCAAATGGCGGGGGGGCCTACAATGAGCAGTTCTTC. Residues: CASSPNGGGAYNEQFF.

The rearrangement joins TRBV5-6 to TRBJ1-6, with TRBD1 matching over 8 bases. Germline loops: CDR1 SGHDT, CDR2 YYEEEE. Trimming took 2 bases from V and 7 from J; bases not matched to a gene: 5. The CDR3 covers 15 residues. The chain's CDR3 is CASSFWTGRNSPLHF. CDR3 in DNA: TGTGCCAGCAGCTTCTGGACAGGGCGAAATTCACCCCTCCACTTT. Supplemented by reference TRBV5-6 and TRBJ1-6, the full variable domain reads DAGVTQSPTHLIKTRGQQVTLRCSPKSGHDTVSWYQQALGQGPQFIFQYYEEEERQRGNFPDRFSGHQFPNYSSELNVNALLLGDSALYLCASSFWTGRNSPLHFGNGTRLTVT.

The V gene is TRBV7-2, the J gene TRBJ1-6; the D is unclear. The CDR3 contains 17 residues. The V end was cut by 4 bases, the J end by 0 bases, with 13 bases between. Germline V gene sequence: CDR1 SGHTA, CDR2 FQGNSA. CDR3: CASSSPSLSSYNSPLHF. Written as DNA, the CDR3 is TGTGCCAGCAGCTCACCCTCTTTGAGCTCCTATAATTCACCCCTCCACTTT.

V usage is TRBV4-2 and J usage is TRBJ2-7, with D unresolved. CDR1 is LGHNA, CDR2 YNFKEQ, per germline. This CDR3 is 13 amino acids long. Between the trimmed V and J ends, which lost 2 bases and 4 bases, there was a span of 9 bases. The chain's CDR3 is CASSQPLGYEQYF. CDR3 sequence (DNA): TGTGCCAGCAGCCAACCCCTAGGTTACGAGCAGTACTTC.

V usage is TRBV5-6 and J usage is TRBJ2-3; 11 positions match TRBD2. The germline V gene encodes CDR1 SGHDT and CDR2 YYEEEE. Germline trimming cut 4 bases from V and 11 bases from J; bases unmatched to any gene: 12. The CDR3 runs to 15 residues. CDR3 residues: CASSPTSGGTRGQYF. CDR3 bases: TGTGCCAGCAGCCCCACTAGCGGGGGTACTCGAGGGCAGTATTTT.

The chain has TRBV12-3 or TRBV12-4 and TRBJ2-3; D ambiguous. This CDR3 has 12 amino acids. Trimming stripped 8 bases from V and 5 bases from J, with 11 bases between. CDR3 sequence: CASGAHRDTQYF. The CDR3 DNA follows: TGTGCCAGCGGAGCCCATCGAGATACGCAGTATTTT.

This CDR3 is CASSADSMNTEAFF. CDR3 bases: TGTGCCAGCAGCGCGGACAGCATGAACACTGAAGCTTTCTTT. The rearrangement uses TRBV5-4 and TRBJ1-1, with D perhaps TRBD1 (6 bases). Looked up from germline, CDR1 is SGHNT and CDR2 is YYREEE (reference sequence). This CDR3 has 14 residues. The V end lost 4 bases, the J end lost 0 bases, and 10 bases lay between the germline ends.

This clone was recorded only once. The chain is built from TRBV10-2 and TRBJ1-4; D not resolved. V was shortened by 4 bases and J by 8 bases, with 11 bases between the two germline ends. The CDR3 has 13 residues. Germline CDR1 and CDR2: WSHSY and SAAADI. The CDR3 is CASSARVREKLFF. DNA for the CDR3: TGCGCCAGCAGTGCCCGGGTTCGAGAAAAACTGTTTTTT.

The genes are TRBV11-2 and TRBJ1-4; D perhaps matches TRBD1 (5 bases). This CDR3 has 15 residues. V was shortened by 1 base and J by 8 bases, with 14 bases between the two germline ends. The V gene's germline CDR1 is SGHAT and CDR2 FQNNGV. The CDR3 DNA reads as TGTGCCAGCAGCTTAGGTTCTGGGGCAGGGGAAAAACTGTTTTTT. This codes for CASSLGSGAGEKLFF.

As concerns this clone: One end of the junction is discordant with germline, which a read error may explain. The chain carries TRBV24-1 and TRBJ1-1, with a possible D match to TRBD1 (6 bases). Germline lookup yields CDR1 KGHDR and CDR2 SFDVKD. The CDR3 length is 11 residues. The CDR3 DNA sequence: TGTGCCACCAGTGATCAGAACAGGGAGATCTTT. Translating gives CATSDQNREIF.

This CDR3 is CASSLGRVNNEQFF. The CDR3 nucleotides are TGTGCCAGCAGCTTAGGACGGGTAAACAATGAGCAGTTCTTC. The gene calls are TRBV13 and TRBJ2-1, with no clear D. Germline V gene lookup returns CDR1 PRHDT and CDR2 FYEKMQ (reference sequence). V gave up 0 bases and J gave up 5 bases, with 8 bases separating them. This CDR3 is built from 14 residues.

V gene TRBV7-3 combines with J gene TRBJ2-2; 10 positions match TRBD1. J lost 6 bases, V lost 8 bases, and 6 bases had no gene match. In germline, CDR1 is SGHTA, CDR2 FQGTGA. The CDR3 runs to 14 residues. The DNA of the CDR3 is TGTGCCAGCGGGTCGGGGACAGGGGCCGGGGAGCTGTTTTTT. The encoded protein is CASGSGTGAGELFF.

The chain is built from TRBV6-5 and TRBJ2-5; maybe TRBD1 (5 bases). CDR1 is MNHEY, CDR2 SVGAGI, per germline. The CDR3 is 13 amino acids. The V gene lost 5 bases and the J gene lost 5 bases, with 12 bases spanning the gap. The CDR3 DNA reads as TGTGCCAGCAGTAGCAGGGTCGGGGAGACCCAGTACTTC. Residues: CASSSRVGETQYF.

The chain combines TRBV11-3 with TRBJ2-3, with 15 bases lining up with TRBD2. CDR3 length: 17 residues. Losses at the gene ends were 4 bases for V and 5 bases for J; bases not matched to a gene: 7. Per the germline V gene, CDR1 is SGHNT and CDR2 is YENEEA. The CDR3 region has the DNA TGTGCCAGCAGCTCACGGACTAGCGGGGGGGCTGGAGATACGCAGTATTTT. Translation: CASSSRTSGGAGDTQYF.

The V and J genes are TRBV19 and TRBJ2-2; 7 nucleotides match TRBD2. The CDR3 runs 16 residues. Germline V gene sequence: CDR1 LNHDA, CDR2 SQIVND (reference sequence). J lost 0 bases, V lost 3 bases, and 4 bases had no gene match. CDR3 bases: TGTGCCAGTAGTATGATCGCGGGGGCGAACACCGGGGAGCTGTTTTTT. Translating it yields CASSMIAGANTGELFF.

The V gene is TRBV2, the J gene TRBJ1-2; D call uncertain. Looked up from germline, CDR1 is SNHLY and CDR2 is FYNNEI. CDR3 size: 15 residues. Trimming shortened V by 2 bases and J by 4 bases, and 14 bases separated the two germline ends. The CDR3 sequence: CASSERRTLSYGYTF. In DNA form, the CDR3 reads TGTGCCAGCAGTGAAAGACGGACTCTGAGCTATGGCTACACCTTC. Full variable domain (rest looked up from reference TRBV2 and TRBJ1-2): EPEVTQTPSHQVTQMGQEVILRCVPISNHLYFYWYRQILGQKVEFLVSFYNNEISEKSEIFDDQFSVERPDGSNFTLKIRSTKLEDSAMYFCASSERRTLSYGYTFGSGTRLTVV.

The rearrangement links TRBV5-1 to TRBJ1-1, with 9 bases identical to TRBD1. The CDR3 is 16 residues long. With V trimmed by 7 bases and J by 0 bases, 10 bases remained unmatched. Germline V lookup: CDR1 SGHRS, CDR2 YFSETQ. In DNA, the CDR3 is TGCGCCAGCGCAGAGACAGGGGGGATGATGAACACTGAAGCTTTCTTT. Translating it yields CASAETGGMMNTEAFF.

This clone was detected once. The chain uses TRBV10-3 and TRBJ2-7, with a weak D call TRBD2 (6 bases). In germline, CDR1 is ENHRY, CDR2 SYGVKD. V dropped 11 bases and J dropped 1 base, with 18 bases sitting between them. CDR3 length: 14 residues. The CDR3 loop reads CAPSEGTPSYEQYF. The CDR3 coding sequence is TGTGCCCCTTCGGAGGGGACTCCTTCCTACGAGCAGTACTTC.

The J gene is TRBJ2-1, the V gene TRBV9, with 11 bases identical to TRBD2. This CDR3 is built from 16 residues. Trimming cost V 3 bases and J 4 bases; bases outside gene matches: 6. CDR1 and CDR2 from the germline V gene are SGDLS and YYNGEE. CDR3 sequence reads: CASSAGLAAYYNEQFF. In DNA form, the CDR3 reads TGTGCCAGCAGCGCGGGACTAGCGGCCTATTACAATGAGCAGTTCTTC.

The chain carries TRBV5-1 and TRBJ1-2; 7 bases agree with TRBD1. V shed 0 bases, J shed 6 bases, and the junction held 5 bases outside the gene matches. This CDR3 spans 14 amino acids. CDR1 and CDR2 from the germline V gene are SGHRS and YFSETQ. CDR3 region: CASSLANRGDGYTF. CDR3 nucleotides: TGCGCCAGCAGCTTGGCCAACAGGGGTGATGGCTACACCTTC.

This clone was seen a single time. V and J are TRBV27 and TRBJ2-5; 9 nucleotides match TRBD2. The V segment lost 2 bases and the J segment 5 bases; nucleotides outside the gene matches: 6. The CDR3 runs to 15 residues. Germline V gene data show CDR1 as MNHEY and CDR2 as SMNVEV (reference sequence). The CDR3 is CASSLRGGALETQYF. The CDR3 DNA reads as TGTGCCAGCAGTTTACGCGGGGGGGCTTTGGAGACCCAGTACTTC.

The J gene is TRBJ2-1, the V gene TRBV19; TRBD2 aligns across 11 bases. Germline CDR1 LNHDA, CDR2 SQIVND (reference sequence). The CDR3 has 15 residues. The junction had 11 bases not matched to a gene; V was cut back by 5 bases and J by 11 bases. DNA of the CDR3: TGTGCCAGTAGTGCTAATAGCGGGGGGGGGTCCCAGCAGTTCTTC. Translating gives CASSANSGGGSQQFF.

The genes are TRBV7-9 and TRBJ1-4; possibly TRBD1 for D (5 bases). Deletions cut 6 bases from V and 8 bases from J, with 16 bases between. Per the germline V gene, CDR1 is SEHNR and CDR2 is FQNEAQ (reference sequence). The CDR3 covers 14 residues. The CDR3: CASRLQRGGEKLFF. The CDR3 nucleotides are TGTGCCAGCAGACTCCAAAGGGGAGGCGAAAAACTGTTTTTT.

The V call is TRBV2, the J call TRBJ2-2; TRBD1 aligns across 11 bases. Trimming took 5 bases from V and 6 from J; bases not matched to a gene: 11. Germline V gene sequence: CDR1 SNHLY, CDR2 FYNNEI. The CDR3 consists of 17 residues. CDR3 region: CASSPTSPGQGAGELFF. Here the CDR3 DNA reads TGTGCCAGCAGTCCAACCTCACCGGGACAGGGGGCCGGGGAGCTGTTTTTT.

This clone was found once. This chain links TRBV5-1 with TRBJ2-7, with D possibly matching TRBD1 (5 bases). The CDR3 totals 17 residues. The V gene lost 0 bases and the J gene lost 3 bases, with 19 bases spanning the gap. Germline values: CDR1 SGHRS, CDR2 YFSETQ. Here the CDR3 DNA reads TGCGCCAGCAGCTTGGAACCCTCCCAGGGCTTCCTCTACGAGCAGTACTTC. This encodes CASSLEPSQGFLYEQYF.

J is TRBJ2-5 and V is TRBV2; 9 nucleotides match TRBD1. CDR1 SNHLY and CDR2 FYNNEI come from the germline V gene. Trimming at V came to 6 bases and at J to 5 bases, leaving 13 bases not matched to a gene. The CDR3 is 16 amino acids. CDR3 coding DNA: TGTGCCAGCAGCTTACGAATATTGACAGGGGGGGAGACCCAGTACTTC. Translated: CASSLRILTGGETQYF.

The chain combines TRBV7-2 with TRBJ1-1; TRBD1 aligns across 10 bases. The CDR3 has 14 residues. Germline V CDR1 and CDR2: SGHTA, FQGNSA. V gave up 3 bases and J gave up 10 bases; unmatched junction bases: 8. CDR3 coding DNA: TGTGCCAGCAGCTTCGACAGGGGGCTGGGTGGAGCTTTCTTT. Protein: CASSFDRGLGGAFF.

This chain joins TRBV5-1 and TRBJ2-7; weak D call: TRBD2 (5 bases). From germline, CDR1 is SGHRS and CDR2 YFSETQ. The CDR3 contains 13 residues. V was shortened by 2 bases and J by 1 base, with 7 bases between the two germline ends. The CDR3 DNA sequence: TGCGCCAGCAGCTTTGGGGAGTCCTACGAGCAGTACTTC. Protein sequence: CASSFGESYEQYF.